These 28 T cell receptor beta chains were all obtained from the same sample, sequenced in a study of blood T cell repertoires in COVID-19 (dated by TCRdb to the early 2020s). Receptor libraries were prepared by the immunoSEQ multiplex PCR assay. The source is immuneACCESS, and TCRdb retained only in-frame sequences with V and J called. Part of the clones is not carried over; for the studies checked, unresolved V genes explain less than half of this, and the remainder is unexplained. For this sample there are 350,000 to 400,000 clones; 85% to 90% appear just once. About 1% of the sample belongs to the ten largest clones. The sample was PBMCs or T cells enriched from blood (not recorded which). These receptor sequences come from a man younger than 35 who had recovered from COVID-19.

The rearrangement joins TRBV6-5 to TRBJ1-5; a possible D gene is TRBD1 (6 bases). CDR3 size: 13 residues. V lost 9 bases and J lost 0, with 9 bases in between. Per germline, CDR1 MNHEY and CDR2 SVGAGI. The CDR3 bases are TGTGCCAGTCGACAGGATAGCAATCAGCCCCAGCATTTT. Translation gives CASRQDSNQPQHF.

This rearrangement joins TRBV4-1 to TRBJ1-1; TRBD1 is a possible D gene (6 bases). The CDR3 length is 16 residues. The V gene lost 2 bases and the J gene lost 5 bases, with 18 bases spanning the gap. Germline values: CDR1 MGHRA, CDR2 YSYEKL. This chain's CDR3 is CASSQPTTGFGTEAFF. The CDR3 nucleotides read TGCGCCAGCAGCCAACCTACCACAGGGTTCGGAACTGAAGCTTTCTTT.

This chain joins TRBV2 and TRBJ2-5; TRBD2 matches 8 bases. CDR1 SNHLY and CDR2 FYNNEI come from the germline V gene. The trim removed 4 bases at V and 5 bases at J, leaving 12 bases unmatched. The length of the CDR3 is 16 residues. The CDR3 nucleotides are TGTGCCAGCAGTGTTTATAGCGGGGCTTCCAGGGAGACCCAGTACTTC. This gives the protein CASSVYSGASRETQYF.

This chain links TRBV25-1 with TRBJ1-4; D gene ambiguous. Germline CDR1 is MGHDK and CDR2 is SYGVNS. The length of the CDR3 is 12 residues. Trimming took 1 base from V and 7 from J, leaving 4 bases between them. The CDR3 DNA is TGTGCCAGCAGTGAATCGGGTGAAAAACTGTTTTTT. Residues: CASSESGEKLFF.

Comment on this clone: Other DNA sequences within the sample encode an identical CDR3. The genes are TRBV3-1 (or the pseudogene TRBV3-2) and TRBJ2-7; weak D call: TRBD2 (6 bases). Germline values: CDR1 LGHDT, CDR2 YNNKEL (reference sequence). The CDR3 is 13 residues long. Trimming cost V 4 bases and J 2 bases, with 9 bases left between them. DNA of the CDR3: TGTGCCAGCAGCCGGGGAGGACCCTACGAGCAGTACTTC. This codes for CASSRGGPYEQYF.

This chain connects TRBV11-3 to TRBJ1-4; maybe TRBD1 (6 bases). This CDR3 comprises 14 residues. Trimming left V 2 bases short and J 8 bases short, with 12 bases between. The V gene's germline CDR1 is SGHNT and CDR2 YENEEA. DNA of the CDR3: TGTGCCAGCAGCTTAATACAGGGAGGGGAAAAACTGTTTTTT. This translates into CASSLIQGGEKLFF. The full variable domain, with the rest looked up from reference TRBV11-3 and TRBJ1-4, is EAGVVQSPRYKIIEKKQPVAFWCNPISGHNTLYWYLQNLGQGPELLIRYENEEAVDDSQLPKDRFSAERLKGVDSTLKIQPAELGDSAVYLCASSLIQGGEKLFFGSGTQLSVL.

The CDR3 region is CASSLEGSPPLQFF. CDR3 sequence (DNA): TGTGCCAGCAGCTTAGAGGGGTCTCCCCCTCTACAGTTCTTC. This rearrangement joins TRBV7-2 to TRBJ2-1, with D perhaps TRBD1 (5 bases). V lost 1 base, J lost 13 bases, and 17 bases lay in between. The CDR3 runs 14 residues. The V gene's germline CDR1 is SGHTA and CDR2 FQGNSA.

This clone has just one count. Other DNA sequences from this sample encode an identical CDR3 as well. This chain joins TRBV4-1 and TRBJ1-5; the D is unclear. The CDR3 length is 15 residues. Trimming removed 1 base at V and 1 base at J, with 8 bases between. Germline V CDR1 and CDR2: MGHRA, YSYEKL. The CDR3 spells CASSQGGGSNQPQHF. The CDR3 nucleotides are TGCGCCAGCAGCCAAGGTGGAGGGAGCAATCAGCCCCAGCATTTT.

The gene calls are TRBV7-9 and TRBJ1-1, with a weak D call TRBD1 (6 bases). This CDR3 is 12 amino acids long. Between the trimmed V and J ends, which lost 5 bases and 8 bases, there was a span of 12 bases. Looked up from germline, CDR1 is SEHNR and CDR2 is FQNEAQ (reference sequence). The CDR3 DNA follows: TGTGCCAGCAGCCGCGGACAGCCAGAAGCTTTCTTT. This codes for CASSRGQPEAFF.

The rearrangement joins TRBV18 to TRBJ2-3, with 10 bases that match TRBD2. The junction had 8 bases not matched to a gene; V was cut back by 5 bases and J by 3 bases. In germline, CDR1 is KGHSH, CDR2 LQKENI. CDR3 length equals 16 residues. For the CDR3, the DNA is TGTGCCAGCTCAGCCGCTAGCGGGGGAGGAACAGATACGCAGTATTTT. It yields the protein CASSAASGGGTDTQYF.

This chain's CDR3 is CASSQDIGDTEGETQYF. In nucleotides, the CDR3 is TGCGCCAGCAGCCAAGATATAGGGGACACCGAGGGAGAGACCCAGTACTTC. The V gene is TRBV4-1, the J gene TRBJ2-5; weak D call: TRBD1 (6 bases). The V gene lost 0 bases and the J gene lost 4 bases, with 18 bases spanning the gap. The CDR3 consists of 17 residues. Germline CDR1 and CDR2: MGHRA and YSYEKL.

V is TRBV5-4 and J is TRBJ2-2; D may be TRBD2 (8 bases). CDR1 and CDR2 from the germline V gene are SGHNT and YYREEE (reference sequence). V was cut by 4 bases and J by 0 bases, with 13 bases left in between. This CDR3 is built from 16 residues. The CDR3 sequence: CASSGGGTANTGELFF. The DNA of the CDR3 is TGTGCCAGCAGCGGCGGGGGGACAGCGAACACCGGGGAGCTGTTTTTT.

The V gene is TRBV28, the J gene TRBJ2-3; D gene unclear. This CDR3 comprises 14 residues. CDR1 and CDR2 from the germline V gene are MDHEN and SYDVKM. Trimming left V 5 bases short and J 2 bases short, with 11 bases between. The DNA of the CDR3 is TGTGCCAGCAGTATTAGCTCCGACACAGATACGCAGTATTTT. It encodes CASSISSDTDTQYF.

The chain is built from TRBV7-2 and TRBJ2-5, with a possible D match to TRBD2 (6 bases). Germline-derived CDR1 and CDR2 are SGHTA and FQGNSA. Trimming removed 5 bases from V and 1 base from J, with 11 bases in between. The CDR3 is 14 residues long. This CDR3 reads CASSPPGLQETQYF. CDR3 DNA: TGTGCCAGCAGCCCTCCGGGACTCCAAGAGACCCAGTACTTC. Filled out from reference TRBV7-2 and TRBJ2-5, the complete variable domain reads GAGVSQSPSNKVTEKGKDVELRCDPISGHTALYWYRQSLGQGLEFLIYFQGNSAPDKSGLPSDRFSAERTGGSVSTLTIQRTQQEDSAVYLCASSPPGLQETQYFGPGTRLLVL.

The chain employs TRBV18 and TRBJ1-5, with D tentatively TRBD1 (5 bases). Per the germline V gene, CDR1 is KGHSH and CDR2 is LQKENI. The ends were cut back, 6 bases at V and 5 bases at J, with 8 bases in the middle. CDR3 length: 12 amino acids. CDR3 protein: CASSETDQPQHF. The CDR3 coding sequence is TGTGCCAGCTCCGAGACAGATCAGCCCCAGCATTTT.

The rearrangement uses TRBV4-3 and TRBJ2-3; 11 bases map to TRBD2. Germline CDR1 is LGHNA and CDR2 is YSLEER. The CDR3 covers 16 residues. The trim removed 0 bases at V and 4 bases at J, leaving 3 bases unmatched. The CDR3 DNA sequence: TGCGCCAGCAGCCAAGAGCTAGCGGGAGGCCCAGATACGCAGTATTTT. The encoded protein is CASSQELAGGPDTQYF.

The chain employs TRBV18 and TRBJ2-5, with D perhaps matching TRBD2 (6 bases). V was trimmed by 6 bases and J by 6 bases, leaving 23 bases between them. Per germline, CDR1 KGHSH and CDR2 LQKENI. CDR3 size: 16 residues. CDR3 bases: TGTGCCAGCTCCACCGAGACTAGTTTGAGGATTCAGACCCAGTACTTC. Translating it yields CASSTETSLRIQTQYF.

The chain links TRBV21-1 to TRBJ1-1. TRBV21-1 is labeled a pseudogene. There are 17 residues in the CDR3. Here the CDR3 DNA reads TGTGCCAGCAACACCTTCCGGGGGGGAAACCTAAACACTGAAGCTTTCTTT. It encodes CASNTFRGGNLNTEAFF.

J is TRBJ1-3 and V is TRBV18; tentatively, D is TRBD1 (6 bases). The CDR3 extends over 15 amino acids. V lost 4 bases to trimming and J lost 0 bases, with 10 bases between them. Germline CDR1 reads KGHSH; CDR2 reads LQKENI. The CDR3 DNA sequence: TGTGCCAGCTCACGAACAGGGAGCTCTGGAAACACCATATATTTT. As protein: CASSRTGSSGNTIYF.

This clone was found a few times. The chain is built from TRBV19 and TRBJ1-5; the match to TRBD1 covers 7 bases. The CDR3 is made up of 14 amino acids. The germline V gene encodes CDR1 LNHDA and CDR2 SQIVND (reference sequence). The junction had 5 bases not matched to a gene; V was cut back by 5 bases and J by 4 bases. The CDR3 DNA sequence: TGTGCCAGTAGTTGGGGACAGAAAAATCAGCCCCAGCATTTT. Translated: CASSWGQKNQPQHF.

The chain combines TRBV9 with TRBJ2-3, with 11 bases aligning to TRBD2. J gave up 5 bases and V 4 bases, and 6 bases lay outside the gene matches. The V gene's germline CDR1 is SGDLS and CDR2 YYNGEE. This CDR3 has 15 residues. For the CDR3, the DNA is TGTGCCAGCAGCTCAACTAGCGGGAGAGAAGATACGCAGTATTTT. Its protein is CASSSTSGREDTQYF. Based on the CDR3 plus reference TRBV9 and TRBJ2-3, the full variable domain is DSGVTQTPKHLITATGQRVTLRCSPRSGDLSVYWYQQSLDQGLQFLIQYYNGEERAKGNILERFSAQQFPDLHSELNLSSLELGDSALYFCASSSTSGREDTQYFGPGTRLTVL.

The chain couples TRBV12-3 or TRBV12-4 to TRBJ1-2; D may be TRBD1 (5 bases). The CDR3 sequence is 11 residues long. V lost 5 bases, J lost 10 bases, and 11 bases lay in between. The CDR3 sequence: CASSTRQFYTF. The CDR3 DNA follows: TGTGCCAGCAGTACAAGACAGTTCTACACCTTC.

The V and J genes are TRBV9 and TRBJ1-1; D is possibly TRBD1 (5 bases). The germline V gene has CDR1 SGDLS and CDR2 YYNGEE. V gave up 0 bases and J gave up 2 bases, with 14 bases separating them. This CDR3 comprises 16 residues. CDR3 region: CASSVGPGTYNTEAFF. The CDR3 coding sequence is TGTGCCAGCAGCGTAGGGCCAGGGACTTATAACACTGAAGCTTTCTTT.

The gene calls are TRBV7-9 and TRBJ2-1; D possibly corresponds to TRBD2 (5 bases). From germline, CDR1 is SEHNR and CDR2 FQNEAQ (reference sequence). The CDR3 spans 15 residues. Trimming took off 1 base at V and 1 base at J, with 8 bases between the two ends. CDR3 nucleotides: TGTGCCAGCAGCTTAGGGAGCGGTTCCTACAATGAGCAGTTCTTC. Translating gives CASSLGSGSYNEQFF. The full variable domain, in which reference TRBV7-9 and TRBJ2-1 provide the parts outside the CDR3, is DTGVSQNPRHKITKRGQNVTFRCDPISEHNRLYWYRQTLGQGPEFLTYFQNEAQLEKSRLLSDRFSAERPKGSFSTLEIQRTEQGDSAMYLCASSLGSGSYNEQFFGPGTRLTVL.

J is TRBJ2-1 and V is TRBV3-1 (or the pseudogene TRBV3-2); unclear D gene. The length of the CDR3 is 15 residues. The V gene's germline CDR1 is LGHDT and CDR2 YNNKEL (reference sequence). Trimming stripped 1 base from V and 2 bases from J, with 9 bases between. CDR3 in amino acids: CASSQGWATYNEQFF. The CDR3 DNA reads as TGTGCCAGCAGCCAAGGGTGGGCCACCTACAATGAGCAGTTCTTC.

This clone was detected only a few times. The chain has TRBV14 and TRBJ2-7; 7 nucleotides align to TRBD1. Germline assignment: CDR1 SGHDN and CDR2 FVKESK. V lost 2 bases and J lost 5; bases outside the gene matches: 6. CDR3 length: 14 residues. CDR3 loop: CASSQMGQHDEQYF. CDR3 nucleotides: TGTGCCAGCAGCCAAATGGGACAGCATGACGAGCAGTACTTC.

Only one count was recorded for this clone. The CDR3 bases are TGTGCCAGCGCTCCGTGGGGCGAGCGCAATCAGCCCCAGCATTTT. Its translation is CASAPWGERNQPQHF. V usage is TRBV5-6 and J usage is TRBJ1-5; D might be TRBD1 (5 bases). V gave up 7 bases and J gave up 2 bases, with 16 bases separating them. CDR3 size: 15 residues. The germline V gene has CDR1 SGHDT and CDR2 YYEEEE.

The chain links TRBV29-1 to TRBJ2-1, with 8 bases aligning to TRBD2. After removal of 4 bases from V and 0 bases from J, the junction contained 17 bases not matched to a gene. The CDR3 runs 19 residues. The germline V gene encodes CDR1 SQVTM and CDR2 ANQGSEA. In DNA, the CDR3 is TGCAGCGTTGTAGGGGGGGGACTAGGGCCCTCGAGCTCCTACAATGAGCAGTTCTTC. Translating it yields CSVVGGGLGPSSSYNEQFF.